The TCR beta chain under discussion was sequenced for a study of PD-L1 blockade in urothelial cancer. For the study at large: Blood yielded a median of around 150,000 T cells per sample.

Using immunoSEQ multiplex PCR, the repertoire was profiled, and TCRdb retains in-frame clones only, with some absent. Of some 120,000 clones listed, around nine tenths are singletons. V lost 4 bases, J lost 2 bases, and 2 bases stayed unmatched. This CDR3 spans 13 amino acids. Germline V gene lookup returns CDR1 GTSNPN and CDR2 SVGIG (reference sequence). Time point reported: peripheral blood 6 weeks after treatment start. Every patient provided from 1 to 8 samples, collected pretreatment and on-treatment. The material was PBMCs, obtained around atezolizumab (anti-PD-L1) treatment. The source of this sequence is a man aged 60 to 69 with urothelial cancer. This chain uses TRBV30 with TRBJ1-3; 7 nucleotides match TRBD1. The CDR3 protein is CAWTTGAGNTIYF. CDR3 in DNA: TGTGCCTGGACCACAGGGGCTGGAAACACCATATATTTT.